A single sample is the source of the 20 T cell receptor beta chains below, sequenced in a study of cytomegalovirus exposure and HLA in healthy donors (dated by TCRdb to the late 2010s). Library prep was done by the immunoSEQ multiplex PCR assay. For the multiplex PCR, a mixture combining 60 forward primers for TCR Vbeta segments and 13 reverse primers for TCR Jbeta segments was used. In its TCRdb copy, this immuneACCESS table keeps in-frame sequences only and misses some clones. Where compared with another copy, unresolved V genes explain less than half of these, and the others have no known cause. The data table for this sample lists about 90,000 clones. 3% to 4% of the sample belongs to the ten largest clones. The sequenced sample was PBMCs. These receptor sequences come from a young woman in good health and CMV-seronegative.

The chain joins TRBV5-8 to TRBJ2-1; 10 bases line up with TRBD2. J lost 0 bases, V lost 4 bases, and 4 bases had no gene match. Germline CDR1 reads SGHTS; CDR2 reads YDEGEE. The CDR3 consists of 16 residues. The CDR3 spells CASSRGLASSYNEQFF. CDR3 DNA: TGTGCCAGCAGCCGGGGACTAGCGAGCTCCTACAATGAGCAGTTCTTC.

This sequence joins TRBV5-4 and TRBJ2-1, with TRBD2 identical over 15 bases. V was pared by 4 bases and J by 9 bases, with 11 bases of the junction left unmatched. CDR3 length: 17 residues. CDR1 SGHNT and CDR2 YYREEE come from the germline V gene (reference sequence). DNA of the CDR3: TGTGCCAGCAGCCCTATAGGACTAGCGGGGGGGGGAGGTGAGCAGTTCTTC. Protein sequence: CASSPIGLAGGGGEQFF.

The CDR3 region is CATSPAGRGQSDTQYF. CDR3 sequence (DNA): TGTGCCACCAGCCCGGCCGGCAGGGGGCAATCAGATACGCAGTATTTT. V gene TRBV15 combines with J gene TRBJ2-3; 8 bases match TRBD1. This CDR3 has 16 amino acids. Germline CDR1 LNHNV, CDR2 YYDKDF (reference sequence). Losses at the gene ends were 5 bases for V and 4 bases for J; bases not matched to a gene: 11.

With regard to this clone: The junction shows a germline mismatch at one end, possibly a read error. This rearrangement joins TRBV11-2 to TRBJ2-5, with 9 bases that match TRBD1. This CDR3 region has 15 residues. Germline V gives CDR1 SGHAT, CDR2 FQNNGV. This chain's CDR3 is CASSSLQGAGEAQYF. The CDR3 DNA reads TGTGCCAGCAGCTCCTTACAGGGGGCTGGAGAGGCCCAGTACTTC.

The gene calls are TRBV5-1 and TRBJ2-2; no clear D gene. Looked up from germline, CDR1 is SGHRS and CDR2 is YFSETQ. This CDR3 spans 14 amino acids. With 2 bases removed from V and 5 bases from J, the gap between germline ends came to 10 bases. The CDR3 loop reads CASSFLGLTGELFF. The DNA for the CDR3 is TGCGCCAGCAGCTTCCTGGGCCTAACCGGGGAGCTGTTTTTT.

V and J are TRBV19 and TRBJ1-2; maybe TRBD1 (6 bases). The CDR3 contains 14 residues. Trimming shortened V by 5 bases and J by 3 bases, and 13 bases separated the two germline ends. In germline, CDR1 is LNHDA, CDR2 SQIVND (reference sequence). This CDR3 reads CASSLPGQYYGYTF. The CDR3 region has the DNA TGTGCCAGTAGTCTTCCAGGACAGTACTATGGCTACACCTTC.

J is TRBJ1-2 and V is TRBV27, with D possibly matching TRBD1 (5 bases). The CDR3 is 14 residues long. Trimming stripped 2 bases from V and 4 bases from J, with 11 bases between. The germline V gene has CDR1 MNHEY and CDR2 SMNVEV (reference sequence). The CDR3 nucleotides are TGTGCCAGCAGTTTAGGGGGGATCCCCTATGGCTACACCTTC. This encodes CASSLGGIPYGYTF.

The chain links TRBV2 to TRBJ1-5; 8 positions match TRBD1. The CDR3 covers 15 residues. Germline values: CDR1 SNHLY, CDR2 FYNNEI. The J segment lost 7 bases and the V segment lost 5 bases, leaving 10 bases of the junction unmatched. This CDR3 is CASSRDRGMEQPQHF. Here the CDR3 DNA reads TGTGCCAGCAGTAGAGACAGGGGTATGGAACAGCCCCAGCATTTT.

J is TRBJ1-1 and V is TRBV27; D is uncertain. V was cut by 7 bases and J by 5 bases, with 11 bases left in between. Germline CDR1 MNHEY, CDR2 SMNVEV (reference sequence). The CDR3 is made up of 12 amino acids. The chain's CDR3 is CASTGGATEAFF. CDR3 sequence (DNA): TGTGCCAGCACCGGCGGAGCGACTGAAGCTTTCTTT.

The chain is built from TRBV19 and TRBJ2-3, with TRBD1 matching 11 bases. The ends lost 2 bases at V and 0 bases at J; junction bases unmatched: 10. This CDR3 spans 19 amino acids. Germline V gene sequence: CDR1 LNHDA, CDR2 SQIVND (reference sequence). CDR3 sequence reads: CASSIRDRGVTSSTDTQYF. The CDR3 DNA reads TGTGCCAGTAGTATAAGGGACAGGGGGGTCACTTCTAGCACAGATACGCAGTATTTT.

In the case of this clone: The final CDR3 position lacks the conserved phenylalanine or tryptophan, pointing to a likely read error. Because the CDR3's place on the DNA is in doubt, the DNA is left out and the CDR3 is given as listed by TCRdb. This chain links TRBV28 with TRBJ1-2; the table's D call of TRBD1 was not tested on the DNA. Germline loops: CDR1 MDHEN, CDR2 SYDVKM. The CDR3 sequence runs 11 residues, both termini included. The CDR3 loop is CASSLGRTVFL.

The chain employs TRBV6-1 and TRBJ1-2; TRBD1 is a possible D gene (5 bases). Germline assignment: CDR1 MNHNS and CDR2 SASEGT. V was shortened by 5 bases and J by 5 bases, with 12 bases between the two germline ends. The length of the CDR3 is 13 residues. CDR3 in DNA: TGTGCCAGCAGTCGAGTCGACAGATATGGCTACACCTTC. Translating gives CASSRVDRYGYTF.

The V and J genes are TRBV9 and TRBJ2-1; possibly TRBD2 for D (5 bases). V lost 4 bases, J lost 0 bases, and 14 bases lay in between. CDR1 is SGDLS and CDR2 is YYNGEE in the germline V gene. This CDR3 comprises 16 residues. The CDR3 region is CASSRAGVSSYNEQFF. The CDR3 nucleotides are TGTGCCAGCAGCCGTGCGGGCGTAAGCTCCTACAATGAGCAGTTCTTC.

Turning to this clone: The identical CDR3 is also encoded by other nucleotide sequences in the sample. This chain connects TRBV9 to TRBJ1-1, with D unclear. The CDR3 length is 16 residues. Germline loops: CDR1 SGDLS, CDR2 YYNGEE. The V and J ends lost 0 bases and 1 base respectively, with 13 bases between them. The CDR3 spells CASSVGSRTGNTEAFF. The DNA of the CDR3 is TGTGCCAGCAGCGTAGGGAGCCGAACCGGGAACACTGAAGCTTTCTTT.

V is TRBV28 and J is TRBJ2-1; 9 positions agree with TRBD1. Germline CDR1 reads MDHEN; CDR2 reads SYDVKM. With V trimmed by 6 bases and J by 9 bases, 12 bases remained unmatched. The CDR3 totals 15 residues. CDR3 coding DNA: TGTGCCAGCAGGACCCCGGGACAGGGTAGCGGTGAGCAGTTCTTC. This translates into CASRTPGQGSGEQFF.

This chain connects TRBV6-4 to TRBJ2-3; 10 bases fit TRBD1. CDR3 length: 14 residues. V dropped 6 bases and J dropped 3; count of bases not matched to a gene: 3. Germline loops: CDR1 MRHNA, CDR2 SNTAGT. Here the CDR3 reads CASSGQGGTDTQYF. The CDR3 DNA sequence: TGTGCCAGCAGCGGACAGGGGGGAACAGATACGCAGTATTTT.

The chain employs TRBV2 and TRBJ2-5, with 8 positions matching TRBD2. The CDR3 is 15 amino acids. The J segment lost 2 bases and the V segment lost 2 bases, leaving 4 bases of the junction unmatched. Germline values: CDR1 SNHLY, CDR2 FYNNEI. The CDR3 DNA is TGTGCCAGCAGTGAATCGCGGGGGGCACAAGAGACCCAGTACTTC. Its protein product is CASSESRGAQETQYF.

This chain links TRBV5-4 with TRBJ1-5; D unresolved. Germline-derived CDR1 and CDR2 are SGHNT and YYREEE (reference sequence). The CDR3 covers 14 residues. The germline V and J ends were trimmed by 4 bases and 6 bases, with 14 bases remaining between them. This chain's CDR3 is CASSPRPEGQPQHF. The CDR3 DNA sequence: TGTGCCAGCAGCCCACGGCCCGAGGGTCAGCCCCAGCATTTT.

This sequence joins TRBV29-1 and TRBJ1-1, with a weak D call TRBD1 (5 bases). The germline V gene encodes CDR1 SQVTM and CDR2 ANQGSEA. The CDR3 covers 13 residues. V lost 8 bases to trimming and J lost 4 bases, with 17 bases between them. CDR3 amino acids: CSLGGVGGTEAFF. CDR3 DNA sequence: TGCAGCCTCGGGGGGGTCGGTGGCACTGAAGCTTTCTTT.

The gene calls are TRBV7-3 and TRBJ1-1; unclear D gene. The germline V gene has CDR1 SGHTA and CDR2 FQGTGA. V shed 2 bases and J shed 1 base, with 5 bases lying between them. The CDR3 totals 13 residues. The CDR3 coding sequence is TGTGCCAGCAGCTTAGAGGGGAACACTGAAGCTTTCTTT. Amino acids: CASSLEGNTEAFF.